Sequencing of this T cell receptor beta chain was carried out in a study of OX40 agonist ivuxolimab in advanced cancers. Study-wide context: Patients received ivuxolimab, an agonistic anti-OX40 (CD134) antibody. Patients received ivuxolimab, an intravenous treatment, every 2 weeks at 0.01 to 10 mg/kg.

Sequencing used immunoSEQ multiplex PCR; TCRdb keeps in-frame clones, though not all of them. The data hold around 90,000 clones, with 75% to 95% observed a single time. Germline CDR1 and CDR2: PRHDT and FYEKMQ (reference sequence). The ends were cut back, 2 bases at V and 4 bases at J, with 11 bases in the middle. CDR3 length equals 14 residues. The source was CD4+ or CD8+ T cells sorted from blood, collected in a trial of the OX40 agonist ivuxolimab. This TCR came from an adult with an advanced solid tumor such as melanoma, head and neck, liver or kidney cancer. The V and J genes are TRBV13 and TRBJ1-1, with D unclear. The CDR3: CASSLMGKTTEAFF. Here the CDR3 DNA reads TGTGCCAGCAGCTTAATGGGGAAGACCACTGAAGCTTTCTTT.